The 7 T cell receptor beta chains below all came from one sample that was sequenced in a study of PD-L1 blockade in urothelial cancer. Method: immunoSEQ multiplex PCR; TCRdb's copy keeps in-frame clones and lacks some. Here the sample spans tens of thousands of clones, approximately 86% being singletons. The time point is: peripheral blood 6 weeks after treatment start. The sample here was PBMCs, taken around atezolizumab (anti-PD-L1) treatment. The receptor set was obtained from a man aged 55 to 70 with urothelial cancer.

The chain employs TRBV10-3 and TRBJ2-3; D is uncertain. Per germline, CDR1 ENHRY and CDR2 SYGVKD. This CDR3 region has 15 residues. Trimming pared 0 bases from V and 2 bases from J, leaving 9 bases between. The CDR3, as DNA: TGTGCCATCAGTGAGTCTGGTGACACCACAGATACGCAGTATTTT. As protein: CAISESGDTTDTQYF.

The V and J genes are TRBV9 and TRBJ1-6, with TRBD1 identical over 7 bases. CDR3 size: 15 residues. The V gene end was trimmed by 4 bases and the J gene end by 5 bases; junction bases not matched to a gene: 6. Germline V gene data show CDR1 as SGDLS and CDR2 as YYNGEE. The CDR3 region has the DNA TGTGCCAGCAGCCCGACAGGGAGAGATAATTCACCCCTCCACTTT. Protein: CASSPTGRDNSPLHF.

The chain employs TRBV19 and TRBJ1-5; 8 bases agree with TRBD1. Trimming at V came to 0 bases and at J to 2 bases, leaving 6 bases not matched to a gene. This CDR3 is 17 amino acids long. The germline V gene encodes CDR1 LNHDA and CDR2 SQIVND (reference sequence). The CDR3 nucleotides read TGTGCCAGTAGTATAGACTCAGGGGGCTTGGGCAATCAGCCCCAGCATTTT. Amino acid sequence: CASSIDSGGLGNQPQHF.

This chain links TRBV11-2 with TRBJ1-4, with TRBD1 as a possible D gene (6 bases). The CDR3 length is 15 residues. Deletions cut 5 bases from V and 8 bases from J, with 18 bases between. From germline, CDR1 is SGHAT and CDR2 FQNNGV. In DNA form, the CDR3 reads TGTGCCAGCAGCCCAACAGGGCTGCAATTGGAAAAACTGTTTTTT. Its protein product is CASSPTGLQLEKLFF.

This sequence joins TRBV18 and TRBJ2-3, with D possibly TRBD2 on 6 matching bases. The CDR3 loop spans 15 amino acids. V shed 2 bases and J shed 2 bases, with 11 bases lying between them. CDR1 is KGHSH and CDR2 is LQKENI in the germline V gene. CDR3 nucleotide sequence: TGTGCCAGCTCACCAACTAGCCGGCCCACAGATACGCAGTATTTT. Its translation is CASSPTSRPTDTQYF. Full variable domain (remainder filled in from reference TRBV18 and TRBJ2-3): NAGVMQNPRHLVRRRGQEARLRCSPMKGHSHVYWYRQLPEEGLKFMVYLQKENIIDESGMPKERFSAEFPKEGPSILRIQQVVRGDSAAYFCASSPTSRPTDTQYFGPGTRLTVL.

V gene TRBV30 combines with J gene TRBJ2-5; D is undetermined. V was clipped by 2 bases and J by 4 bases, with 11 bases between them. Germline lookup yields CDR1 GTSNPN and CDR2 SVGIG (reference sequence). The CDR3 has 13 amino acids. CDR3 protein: CAWSNGGRETQYF. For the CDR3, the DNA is TGTGCCTGGAGTAACGGCGGCCGAGAGACCCAGTACTTC.

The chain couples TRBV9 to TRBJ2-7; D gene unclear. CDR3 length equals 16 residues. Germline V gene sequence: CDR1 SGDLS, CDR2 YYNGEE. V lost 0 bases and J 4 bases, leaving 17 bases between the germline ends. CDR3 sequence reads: CASSVGFGQNPYEQYF. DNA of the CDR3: TGTGCCAGCAGCGTAGGTTTTGGGCAGAATCCATACGAGCAGTACTTC.